This T cell receptor (beta chain) was documented in a study of cytotoxic CD8 clonotypes in ibrutinib-treated CLL. Whole-study context: Partial responses totalled approximately 25 and complete responses 2; after median around 72 months, 14 remained remitted and roughly twelve progressed.

General study findings and limits: Rising at ibrutinib response, clonality subsequently fell back toward baseline at progression.

The data were produced by immunoSEQ multiplex PCR, yet TCRdb's version contains in-frame clones alone and is incomplete. The table has under 15,000 clones, about 64% seen once. For this clone: The antigen is unknown.

The receptor comes from a human donor with chronic lymphocytic leukemia. The material sequenced was PBMCs, taken before ibrutinib treatment.

The CDR3 loop is CASSFVGRAKAFF. In DNA, the CDR3 is TGTGCCAGCAGCTTCGTTGGGCGGGCTAAAGCTTTCTTT. The chain carries TRBV7-8 and TRBJ1-1; D gene unclear. The V end was cut by 3 bases, the J end by 9 bases, with 14 bases between. CDR3 length equals 13 residues. Germline V gene sequence: CDR1 SGHVS, CDR2 FQNEAQ.